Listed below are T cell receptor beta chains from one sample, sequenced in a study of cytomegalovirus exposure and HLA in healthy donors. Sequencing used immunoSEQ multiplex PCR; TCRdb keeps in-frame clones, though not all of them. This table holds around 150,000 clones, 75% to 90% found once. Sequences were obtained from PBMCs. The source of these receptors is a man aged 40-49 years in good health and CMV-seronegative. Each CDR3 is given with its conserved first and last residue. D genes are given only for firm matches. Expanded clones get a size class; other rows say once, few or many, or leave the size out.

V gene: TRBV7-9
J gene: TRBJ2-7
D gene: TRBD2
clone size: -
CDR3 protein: CSSSPSGGASYEQYF
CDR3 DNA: TGTTCCAGCAGCCCCTCGGGAGGCGCCTCCTACGAGCAGTACTTC

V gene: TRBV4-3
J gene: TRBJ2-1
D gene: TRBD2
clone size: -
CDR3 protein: CASSQEWLAAYNEQFF
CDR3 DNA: TGCGCCAGCAGCCAAGAGTGGCTAGCGGCCTACAATGAGCAGTTCTTC

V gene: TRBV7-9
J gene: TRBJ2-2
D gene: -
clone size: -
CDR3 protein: CASSLRGGNTGELFF
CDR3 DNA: TGTGCCAGCAGCTTAAGGGGGGGAAACACCGGGGAGCTGTTTTTT

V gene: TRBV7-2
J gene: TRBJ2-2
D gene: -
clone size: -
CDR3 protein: CASSFGGGNTGELFF
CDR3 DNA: TGTGCCAGCAGCTTTGGAGGGGGCAACACCGGGGAGCTGTTTTTT

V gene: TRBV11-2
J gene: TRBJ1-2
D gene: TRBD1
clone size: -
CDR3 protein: CASSLEWTGEANYGYTF
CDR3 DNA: TGTGCCAGCAGCTTAGAGTGGACAGGGGAAGCTAACTATGGCTACACCTTC

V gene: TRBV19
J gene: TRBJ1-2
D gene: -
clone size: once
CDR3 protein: CASTIRSTGGYGYTF
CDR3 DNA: TGTGCCAGTACCATAAGGTCGACAGGCGGGTATGGCTACACCTTC

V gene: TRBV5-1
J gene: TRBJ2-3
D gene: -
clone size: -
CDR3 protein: CASSGTVTDTQYF
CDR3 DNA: TGCGCCAGCAGCGGAACAGTTACAGATACGCAGTATTTT

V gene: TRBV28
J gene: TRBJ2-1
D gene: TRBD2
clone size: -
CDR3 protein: CASSRTSGGDNEQFF
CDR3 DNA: TGTGCCAGCAGTAGGACTAGCGGGGGGGACAATGAGCAGTTCTTC

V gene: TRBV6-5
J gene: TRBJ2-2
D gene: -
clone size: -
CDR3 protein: CASSRGSNTGELFF
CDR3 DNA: TGTGCCAGCAGCAGGGGCTCCAACACCGGGGAGCTGTTTTTT

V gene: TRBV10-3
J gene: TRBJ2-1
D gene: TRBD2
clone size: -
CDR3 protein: CAISNQGGGPYNEQFF
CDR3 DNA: TGTGCCATCAGTAACCAGGGCGGGGGACCTTACAATGAGCAGTTCTTC

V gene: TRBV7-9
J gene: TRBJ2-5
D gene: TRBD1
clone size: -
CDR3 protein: CASSWDSQETQYF
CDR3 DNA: TGTGCCAGCAGCTGGGACAGCCAAGAGACCCAGTACTTC

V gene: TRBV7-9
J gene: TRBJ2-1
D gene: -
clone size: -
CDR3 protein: CASSSLTPGVHEQFF
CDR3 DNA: TGTGCCAGCAGCTCATTGACCCCAGGGGTTCATGAGCAGTTCTTC

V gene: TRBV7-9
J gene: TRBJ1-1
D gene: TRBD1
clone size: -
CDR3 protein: CASSFLYRGAEAFF
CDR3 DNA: TGTGCCAGCAGCTTTTTATACAGGGGTGCTGAAGCTTTCTTT

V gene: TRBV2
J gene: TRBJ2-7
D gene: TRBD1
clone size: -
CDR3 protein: CASSPRGSYEQYF
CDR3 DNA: TGTGCCAGCAGTCCCAGGGGGTCCTACGAGCAGTACTTC

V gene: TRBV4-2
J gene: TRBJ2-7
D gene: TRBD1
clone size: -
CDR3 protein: CASSQAGRGPGEQYF
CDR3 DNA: TGTGCCAGCAGCCAAGCGGGCAGGGGGCCCGGGGAGCAGTACTTC

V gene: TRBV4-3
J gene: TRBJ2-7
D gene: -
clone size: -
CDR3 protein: CASCPSPGYEQYF
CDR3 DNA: TGCGCCAGCTGCCCTTCGCCGGGGTACGAGCAGTACTTC

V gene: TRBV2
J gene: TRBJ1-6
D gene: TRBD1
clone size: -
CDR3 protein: CASSERQGNSPLHF
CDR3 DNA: TGTGCCAGCAGTGAACGACAGGGAAATTCACCCCTCCACTTT

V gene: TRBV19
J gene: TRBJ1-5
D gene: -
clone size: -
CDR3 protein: CASSTLPGSNQPQHF
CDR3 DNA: TGTGCCAGTAGTACCCTCCCCGGTAGCAATCAGCCCCAGCATTTT

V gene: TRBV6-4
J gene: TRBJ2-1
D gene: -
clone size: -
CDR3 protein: CASSDSRTRSYNEQFF
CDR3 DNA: TGTGCCAGCAGTGACTCGAGGACTCGCTCCTACAATGAGCAGTTCTTC

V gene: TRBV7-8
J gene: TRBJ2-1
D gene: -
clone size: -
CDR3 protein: CASSLGPGLSYNEQFF
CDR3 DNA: TGTGCCAGCAGCTTAGGCCCCGGTCTATCCTACAATGAGCAGTTCTTC

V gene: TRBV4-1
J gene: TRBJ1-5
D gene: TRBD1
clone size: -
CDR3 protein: CASSAIDKGAEDQPQHF
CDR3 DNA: TGCGCCAGCAGCGCAATCGACAAGGGGGCGGAGGATCAGCCCCAGCATTTT

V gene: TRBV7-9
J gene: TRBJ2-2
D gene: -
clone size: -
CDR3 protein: CASSSDSGTNTGELFF
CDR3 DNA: TGTGCCAGCAGCTCCGACTCCGGGACAAATACCGGGGAGCTGTTTTTT

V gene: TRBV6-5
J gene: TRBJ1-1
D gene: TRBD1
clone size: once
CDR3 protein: CASSPRTGRTEAFF
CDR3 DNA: TGTGCCAGCAGCCCGCGGACAGGGAGAACTGAAGCTTTCTTT

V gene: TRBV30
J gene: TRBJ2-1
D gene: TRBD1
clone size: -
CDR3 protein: CAWSDRGQIEQFF
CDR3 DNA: TGTGCCTGGAGTGACAGGGGGCAGATTGAGCAGTTCTTC

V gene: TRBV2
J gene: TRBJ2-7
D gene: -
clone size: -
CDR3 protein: CASAGGAGGEQYF
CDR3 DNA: TGTGCCAGCGCCGGCGGGGCAGGGGGCGAGCAGTACTTC

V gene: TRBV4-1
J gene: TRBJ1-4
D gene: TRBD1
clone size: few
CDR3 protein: CASSQVRSGRGNEKLFF
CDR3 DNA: TGCGCCAGCAGCCAAGTAAGGTCCGGCAGGGGGAATGAAAAACTGTTTTTT

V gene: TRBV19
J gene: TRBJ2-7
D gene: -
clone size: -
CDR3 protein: CASSMMAESGEQYF
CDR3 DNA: TGTGCCAGTAGTATGATGGCGGAGAGCGGCGAGCAGTACTTC

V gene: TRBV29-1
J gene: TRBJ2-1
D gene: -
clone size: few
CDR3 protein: CSARDWTYREQFF
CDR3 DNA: TGCAGCGCCCGGGACTGGACCTACAGGGAGCAGTTCTTC

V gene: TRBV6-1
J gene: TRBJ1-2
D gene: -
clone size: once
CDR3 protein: CASSEPLTGYGYTF
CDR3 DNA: TGTGCCAGCAGTGAACCCCTGACAGGATATGGCTACACCTTC

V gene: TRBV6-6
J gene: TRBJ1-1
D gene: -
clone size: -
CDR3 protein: CASSYGGWNTEAFF
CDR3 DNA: TGTGCCAGCAGTTACGGGGGGTGGAACACTGAAGCTTTCTTT

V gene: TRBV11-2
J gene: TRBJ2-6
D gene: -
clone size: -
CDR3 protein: CASSLDQWQVKAGANVLTF
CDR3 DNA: TGTGCCAGCAGCTTAGATCAGTGGCAGGTAAAGGCTGGGGCCAACGTCCTGACTTTC

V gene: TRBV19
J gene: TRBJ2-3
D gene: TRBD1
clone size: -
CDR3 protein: CASRDRDRGTTDTQYF
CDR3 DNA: TGTGCCAGTAGAGATAGGGACAGGGGAACCACAGATACGCAGTATTTT

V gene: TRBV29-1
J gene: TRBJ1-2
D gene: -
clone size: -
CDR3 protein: CSVEVQGKFGYTF
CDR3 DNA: TGCAGCGTTGAAGTTCAGGGGAAATTTGGCTACACCTTC

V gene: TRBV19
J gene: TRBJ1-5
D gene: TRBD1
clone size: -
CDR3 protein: CASSKTGGNDQPQHF
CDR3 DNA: TGTGCCAGTAGCAAAACAGGGGGCAACGATCAGCCCCAGCATTTT

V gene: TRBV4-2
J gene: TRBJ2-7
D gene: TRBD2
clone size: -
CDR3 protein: CASSQDLSQREYEQYF
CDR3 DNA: TGTGCCAGCAGCCAAGACCTCTCCCAGCGGGAATACGAGCAGTACTTC

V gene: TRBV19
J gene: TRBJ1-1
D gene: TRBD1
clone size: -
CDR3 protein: CASRMGQGNTEAFF
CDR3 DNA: TGTGCCAGTAGGATGGGACAGGGGAACACTGAAGCTTTCTTT

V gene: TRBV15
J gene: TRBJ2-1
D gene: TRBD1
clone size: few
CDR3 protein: CATSRGSTGVYNEQFF
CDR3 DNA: TGTGCCACCAGCAGAGGTTCGACAGGGGTTTACAATGAGCAGTTCTTC

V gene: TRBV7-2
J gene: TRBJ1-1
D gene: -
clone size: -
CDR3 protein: CASSLVRSGTEAFF
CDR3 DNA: TGTGCCAGCAGCTTAGTCCGTTCGGGAACTGAAGCTTTCTTT

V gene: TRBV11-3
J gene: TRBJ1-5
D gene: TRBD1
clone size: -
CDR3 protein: CASSLTRTGNSNQPQHF
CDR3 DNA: TGTGCCAGCAGCTTAACACGGACAGGTAATAGCAATCAGCCCCAGCATTTT

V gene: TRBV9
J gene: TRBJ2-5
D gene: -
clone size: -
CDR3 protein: CASSVGPGVGETQYF
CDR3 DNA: TGTGCCAGCAGCGTAGGGCCAGGGGTTGGGGAGACCCAGTACTTC

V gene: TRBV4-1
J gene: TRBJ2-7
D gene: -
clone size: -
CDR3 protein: CASSPLPGAYEQYF
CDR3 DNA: TGCGCCAGCAGTCCCTTACCGGGAGCCTACGAGCAGTACTTC

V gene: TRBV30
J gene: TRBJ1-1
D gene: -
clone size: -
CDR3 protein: CAWSVSTEAFF
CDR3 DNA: TGTGCCTGGAGTGTATCTACTGAAGCTTTCTTT